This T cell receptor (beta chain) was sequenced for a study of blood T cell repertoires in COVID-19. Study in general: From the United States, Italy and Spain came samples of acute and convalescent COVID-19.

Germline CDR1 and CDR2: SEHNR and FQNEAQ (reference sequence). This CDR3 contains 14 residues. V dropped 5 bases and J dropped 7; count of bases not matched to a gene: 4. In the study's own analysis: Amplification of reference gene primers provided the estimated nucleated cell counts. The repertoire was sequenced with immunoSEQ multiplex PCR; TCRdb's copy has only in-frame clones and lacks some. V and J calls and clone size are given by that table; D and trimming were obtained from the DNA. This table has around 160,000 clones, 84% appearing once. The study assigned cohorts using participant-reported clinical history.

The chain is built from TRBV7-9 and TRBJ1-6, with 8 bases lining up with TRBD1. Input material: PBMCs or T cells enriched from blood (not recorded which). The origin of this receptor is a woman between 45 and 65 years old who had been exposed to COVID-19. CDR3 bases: TGTGCCAGCAGCAAGACAGGGGAAAATTCACCCCTCCACTTT. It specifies CASSKTGENSPLHF.